This T cell receptor (beta chain) was identified during a study of beta chain features in type 1 diabetes. Findings and limits, study-wide: A potential influence of HLA type upon TCRB rearrangement remained unresolved herein. When Type 1 diabetes patients were examined, their TCRB CDR3s proved moderately but significantly shorter in all four CD4+ subsets.

Concerning this clone itself: Its target is not known.

Sequenced material consisted of expressed TCRB transcripts (all of the isolated RNA was reverse transcribed). TCRdb keeps only in-frame clones here, not all; method: immunoSEQ multiplex PCR. The sample comprises approximately 600,000 clones, 9.5% to 15% of which are singletons, and more than 0.095% rests with the top ten. Staining for CD45RO/CCR7/CD25/CD127/CD95/CD27 allowed sorting of CD4+ naive, central memory, regulatory and stem cell-like memory cells. Every sorted population was more than 98% pure. This CDR3 has 11 amino acids. The ends were cut back, 10 bases at V and 6 bases at J, with 12 bases in the middle.

The sequenced sample consisted of naive CD4+ T cells from blood. The sequence was collected from a man aged 25-45 years with type 1 diabetes. The rearrangement uses TRBV23-1 and TRBJ1-1; possibly TRBD1 for D (6 bases). TRBV23-1 is marked as an open reading frame, function uncertain. CDR3 DNA sequence: TGCGCCAACACCCGGGGGCCTGAAGCTTTCTTT. Encoded protein: CANTRGPEAFF.